This TCR beta chain comes out of a study of post-analysis software for immune sequencing data. Study details: Some patients lacked subtype; others had relapsing-remitting, secondary progressive or progressive-relapsing disease. General study results and limits: A significant reduction in normalized Chao1 diversity was observed in multiple sclerosis patients versus controls. TRBV segments more frequent in patients than in controls numbered roughly 5 and included TRBV5-6, TRBV5-1 and TRBV20-1.

The CDR3 extends over 15 amino acids. Trimming took 6 bases from V and 8 from J; bases not matched to a gene: 13. Germline V gene sequence: CDR1 MDHEN, CDR2 SYDVKM. TCR beta cDNA libraries had unique molecular identifiers. When about 0.85 to 11 million T cells were used, they gave hundreds of thousands of cDNA molecules. TCRdb reprocessed the PCR reads with MiXCR, giving one entry per CDR3 protein. The sample lists 350,000 to 500,000 distinct CDR3 sequences, less than 40% occurring once. The table lists this clonotype with a few counts. Its antigen is still unknown. The specimen was blood. This sequence was found in a girl aged 2-15 years with multiple sclerosis. J is TRBJ2-1 and V is TRBV28; 7 bases line up with TRBD2. The CDR3, as DNA: TGTGCCAGCAGGAGAGACGGACTAGTTGGGGATGAGCAGTTCTTC. Translating gives CASRRDGLVGDEQFF. The full variable domain, rest sourced from reference TRBV28 and TRBJ2-1, is DVKVTQSSRYLVKRTGEKVFLECVQDMDHENMFWYRQDPGLGLRLIYFSYDVKMKEKGDIPEGYSVSREKKERFSLILESASTNQTSMYLCASRRDGLVGDEQFFGPGTRLTVL.